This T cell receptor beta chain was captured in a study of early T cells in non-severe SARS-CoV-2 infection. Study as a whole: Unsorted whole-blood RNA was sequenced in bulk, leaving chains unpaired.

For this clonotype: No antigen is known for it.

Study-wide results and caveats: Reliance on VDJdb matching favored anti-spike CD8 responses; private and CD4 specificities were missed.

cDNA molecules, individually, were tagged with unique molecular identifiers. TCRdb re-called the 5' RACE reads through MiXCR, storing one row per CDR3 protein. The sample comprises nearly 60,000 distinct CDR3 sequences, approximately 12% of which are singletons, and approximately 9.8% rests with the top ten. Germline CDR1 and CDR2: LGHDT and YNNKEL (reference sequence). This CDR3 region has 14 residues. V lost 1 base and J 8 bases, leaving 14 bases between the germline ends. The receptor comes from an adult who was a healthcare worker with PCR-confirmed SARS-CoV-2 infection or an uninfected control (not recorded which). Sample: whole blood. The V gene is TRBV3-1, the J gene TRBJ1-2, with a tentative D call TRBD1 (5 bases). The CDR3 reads CASSQVAGSSGYTF. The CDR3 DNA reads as TGTGCCAGCAGCCAAGTAGCAGGGTCCAGCGGCTACACCTTC.